Sequencing of this TCR beta chain was carried out in a study of Ad26.COV2.S vaccination and SARS-CoV-2 variants. Study-level background: Enrolled in COV1001, the donor was in the Ad26.COV2.S trial arm, which received the vaccine. Once, or twice with 56 days between doses, Ad26.COV2.S was given intramuscularly. Study findings and constraints: Quantification of TCR breadth and depth may have yielded underestimates of total T cell responses. Post-vaccination breadth of spike-specific CD8+ and CD4+ T cell responses was reportedly substantial.

Treatment given: approximately 18 received Ad26.COV2.S at low or high dose, single or two shots; roughly 5 received placebo; per-sample allocation not given. Sample collection was performed on day 63 after the first vaccine or placebo injection. Regarding this clone: Its antigen remains unknown.

Method: immunoSEQ multiplex PCR; TCRdb's copy keeps in-frame clones and lacks some. The data show about 440,000 clones, around 91% seen once. The V segment lost 4 bases and the J segment 11 bases; nucleotides outside the gene matches: 10. Per the germline V gene, CDR1 is SEHNR and CDR2 is FQNEAQ (reference sequence). The CDR3 extends over 13 amino acids. This rearrangement joins TRBV7-9 to TRBJ2-7; 8 positions match TRBD1. The sequence was obtained from a person between 18 and 65 years old who received the Ad26.COV2.S COVID-19 vaccine or a placebo. Here the sequenced sample was peripheral blood, taken in a trial of Ad26.COV2.S vaccine versus placebo. The CDR3 coding sequence is TGTGCCAGCAGCTCCCAAGCCAGGGGGCAGGAGTACTTC. This codes for CASSSQARGQEYF. Using reference TRBV7-9 and TRBJ2-7 for the parts outside the CDR3, the full variable domain is DTGVSQNPRHKITKRGQNVTFRCDPISEHNRLYWYRQTLGQGPEFLTYFQNEAQLEKSRLLSDRFSAERPKGSFSTLEIQRTEQGDSAMYLCASSSQARGQEYFGPGTRLTVT.